The sequence of this TCR beta chain was determined in a study of blood T cell repertoires in COVID-19. Assay used: immunoSEQ multiplex PCR; TCRdb lists only in-frame clones, some missing. The table includes around 100,000 clones, more than 75% detected once. This receptor was identified in a human donor in a cohort sampled during active COVID-19. The sequencing input was peripheral blood.

The CDR3 reads CASSPRTGAYEKLFF. For the CDR3, the DNA is TGTGCCAGCAGCCCCCGGACAGGAGCGTATGAAAAACTGTTTTTT. This rearrangement joins TRBV11-2 to TRBJ1-4, with 7 bases lining up with TRBD1. V was pared by 5 bases and J by 6 bases, with 9 bases of the junction left unmatched. The CDR3 has 15 amino acids. Germline CDR1 SGHAT, CDR2 FQNNGV.